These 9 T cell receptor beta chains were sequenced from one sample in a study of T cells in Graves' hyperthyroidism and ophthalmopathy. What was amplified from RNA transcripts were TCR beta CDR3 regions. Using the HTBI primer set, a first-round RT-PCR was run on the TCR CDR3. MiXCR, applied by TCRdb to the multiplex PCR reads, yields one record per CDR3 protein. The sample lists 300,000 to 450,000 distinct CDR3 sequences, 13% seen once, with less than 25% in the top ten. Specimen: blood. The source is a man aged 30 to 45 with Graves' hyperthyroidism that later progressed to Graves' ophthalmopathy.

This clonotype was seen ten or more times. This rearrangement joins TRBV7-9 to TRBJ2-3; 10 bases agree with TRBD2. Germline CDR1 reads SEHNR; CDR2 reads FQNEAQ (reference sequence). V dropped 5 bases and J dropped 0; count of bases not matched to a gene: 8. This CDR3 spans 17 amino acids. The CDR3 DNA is TGTGCCAGCAGCATCGGACTAGCGGCTTCTAGCACAGATACGCAGTATTTT. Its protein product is CASSIGLAASSTDTQYF.

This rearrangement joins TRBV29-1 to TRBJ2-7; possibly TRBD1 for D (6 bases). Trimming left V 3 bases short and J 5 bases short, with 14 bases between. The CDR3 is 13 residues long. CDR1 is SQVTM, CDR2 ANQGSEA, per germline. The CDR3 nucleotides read TGCAGCGTTGATTTCGGGTCAGGGGACGAGCAGTACTTC. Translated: CSVDFGSGDEQYF.

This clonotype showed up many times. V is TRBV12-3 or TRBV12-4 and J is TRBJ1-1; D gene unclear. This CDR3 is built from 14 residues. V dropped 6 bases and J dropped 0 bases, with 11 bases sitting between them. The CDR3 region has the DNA TGTGCCAGCAGGAGGTTGGAGATGAACACTGAAGCTTTCTTT. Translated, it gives CASRRLEMNTEAFF.

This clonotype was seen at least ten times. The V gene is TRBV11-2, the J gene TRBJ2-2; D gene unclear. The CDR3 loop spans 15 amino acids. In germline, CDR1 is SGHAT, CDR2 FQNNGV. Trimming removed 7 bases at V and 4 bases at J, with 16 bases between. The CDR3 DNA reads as TGTGCCAGCACCCCCTTGGCAGGACGCACCGGGGAGCTGTTTTTT. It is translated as CASTPLAGRTGELFF.

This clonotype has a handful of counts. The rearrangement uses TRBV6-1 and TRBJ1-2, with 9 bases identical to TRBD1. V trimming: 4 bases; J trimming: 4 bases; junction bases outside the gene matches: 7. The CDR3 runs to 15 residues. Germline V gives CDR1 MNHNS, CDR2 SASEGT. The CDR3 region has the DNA TGTGCCAGCAGTGCGACAGGGGGTTCACCCTATGGCTACACCTTC. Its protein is CASSATGGSPYGYTF.

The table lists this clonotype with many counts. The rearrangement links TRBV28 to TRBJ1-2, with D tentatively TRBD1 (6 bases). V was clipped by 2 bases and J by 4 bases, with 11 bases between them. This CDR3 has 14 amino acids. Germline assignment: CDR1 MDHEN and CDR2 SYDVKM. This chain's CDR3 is CASSLRAGVYGYTF. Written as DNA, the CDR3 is TGTGCCAGCAGTTTAAGGGCAGGGGTCTATGGCTACACCTTC.

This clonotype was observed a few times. CDR3 protein: CASSLDLGIDTDTQYF. The CDR3 DNA follows: TGTGCCAGCAGCTTAGATCTGGGCATTGACACAGATACGCAGTATTTT. The J gene is TRBJ2-3, the V gene TRBV7-9; D gene uncertain. Germline V lookup: CDR1 SEHNR, CDR2 FQNEAQ (reference sequence). Deletions cut 1 base from V and 2 bases from J, with 13 bases between. This CDR3 has 16 residues.

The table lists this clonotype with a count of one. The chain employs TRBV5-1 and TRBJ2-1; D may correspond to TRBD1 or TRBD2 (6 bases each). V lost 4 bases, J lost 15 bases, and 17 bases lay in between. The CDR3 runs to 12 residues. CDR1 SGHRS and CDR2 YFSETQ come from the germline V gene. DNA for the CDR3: TGCGCCAGCAGCCTTACAGGGCTGGGGGGGTTCTTC. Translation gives CASSLTGLGGFF.

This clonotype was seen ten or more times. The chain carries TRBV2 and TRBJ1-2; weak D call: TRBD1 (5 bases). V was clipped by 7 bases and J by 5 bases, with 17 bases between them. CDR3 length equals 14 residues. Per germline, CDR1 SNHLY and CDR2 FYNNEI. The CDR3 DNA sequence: TGTGCCAGCAATCTCCTGGGGGGTTATTATGGCTACACCTTC. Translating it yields CASNLLGGYYGYTF.